This TCR beta chain is from a study of blood T cell repertoires in COVID-19. Study context: The United States, Italy and Spain provided the acute and convalescent COVID-19 samples.

V was shortened by 5 bases and J by 1 base, with 12 bases between the two germline ends. This CDR3 is built from 15 residues. Germline-derived CDR1 and CDR2 are SEHNR and FQNEAQ (reference sequence). The repertoire was sequenced with immunoSEQ multiplex PCR; TCRdb's copy has only in-frame clones and lacks some. The sample has a few hundred thousand clones, 75% to 90% seen once. The receptor was derived from a man aged 25 to 40 who had recovered from COVID-19. The sequenced sample consisted of PBMCs or T cells enriched from blood (not recorded which). This rearrangement joins TRBV7-9 to TRBJ2-1; D is perhaps TRBD1 (6 bases). The CDR3 region is CASSRLDRSYNEQFF. Here the CDR3 DNA reads TGTGCCAGCAGCCGTCTTGACAGGTCCTACAATGAGCAGTTCTTC.